One sample yielded the 29 T cell receptor beta chains listed below, sequenced in a study of cytomegalovirus exposure and HLA in healthy donors. Primers included in the PCR were 60 Vbeta and 13 Jbeta primers. Using immunoSEQ multiplex PCR, the repertoire was profiled, and TCRdb retains in-frame clones only, with some absent. The sample contains some 170,000 clones, around 88% of which appear only once. The sample consisted of PBMCs. These receptors were collected from a woman in her 30s in good health and CMV-seronegative.

This clone was seen more than once but under ten times. CDR3 bases: TGTGCCAGCAGCTTGCGTTCCAGGGGTGGTGAGCAGTTCTTC. Translated: CASSLRSRGGEQFF. V gene TRBV5-8 combines with J gene TRBJ2-1, with D possibly matching TRBD1 (6 bases). Trimming removed 1 base from V and 9 bases from J, with 14 bases in between. The CDR3 totals 14 residues. Looked up from germline, CDR1 is SGHTS and CDR2 is YDEGEE.

This clone was recorded only once. The V gene is TRBV15, the J gene TRBJ2-5; D possibly corresponds to TRBD2 (5 bases). Trimming pared 2 bases from V and 4 bases from J, leaving 23 bases between. From germline, CDR1 is LNHNV and CDR2 YYDKDF (reference sequence). This CDR3 comprises 18 residues. CDR3 DNA sequence: TGTGCCACCAGCAGACCCTACTTGCACACCGGGAAGGGAGAGACCCAGTACTTC. Amino acid sequence: CATSRPYLHTGKGETQYF.

This chain connects TRBV9 to TRBJ1-2, with 7 bases matching TRBD1. The CDR3 sequence is 15 residues long. Germline V gene lookup returns CDR1 SGDLS and CDR2 YYNGEE. J lost 1 base, V lost 0 bases, and 3 bases had no gene match. CDR3 sequence: CASSVGQGVNYGYTF. CDR3 coding DNA: TGTGCCAGCAGCGTAGGGCAGGGGGTTAACTATGGCTACACCTTC.

V is TRBV5-4 and J is TRBJ1-2, with 9 bases fitting TRBD1. This CDR3 contains 15 residues. Unmatched junction bases numbered 7, after V lost 2 bases and J lost 5 bases. Looked up from germline, CDR1 is SGHNT and CDR2 is YYREEE (reference sequence). The CDR3, as DNA: TGTGCCAGCAGCTTTGAATACAGGGGGCAGTATGGCTACACCTTC. Protein: CASSFEYRGQYGYTF.

This chain links TRBV4-3 with TRBJ2-1; 10 nucleotides match TRBD1. This CDR3 region has 16 residues. CDR1 is LGHNA, CDR2 YSLEER, per germline. Germline trimming cut 1 base from V and 3 bases from J; bases unmatched to any gene: 3. CDR3 region: CASSQVRTGGYNEQFF. The CDR3 DNA reads as TGCGCCAGCAGCCAAGTGAGGACAGGGGGCTACAATGAGCAGTTCTTC.

V and J are TRBV5-1 and TRBJ1-2; TRBD1 matches at 8 bases. From germline, CDR1 is SGHRS and CDR2 YFSETQ. After removal of 0 bases from V and 6 bases from J, the junction contained 7 bases not matched to a gene. This CDR3 contains 15 residues. CDR3 amino acids: CASSLGLTGDHGYTF. The CDR3 nucleotides are TGCGCCAGCAGCTTGGGACTGACAGGGGACCATGGCTACACCTTC.

This sequence joins TRBV19 and TRBJ2-2, with TRBD1 matching 10 bases. Germline V gene sequence: CDR1 LNHDA, CDR2 SQIVND (reference sequence). CDR3 size: 15 residues. The trim removed 7 bases at V and 6 bases at J, leaving 8 bases unmatched. CDR3 sequence: CASKGTGATAGELFF. The CDR3 DNA sequence: TGTGCCAGTAAAGGGACAGGGGCAACCGCCGGGGAGCTGTTTTTT.

This clone was counted between two and nine times. One end of the junction varies from germline; a read error may be responsible. The rearrangement links TRBV6-5 to TRBJ1-4; possibly TRBD1 for D (6 bases). Germline CDR1 MNHEY, CDR2 SVGAGI. The CDR3 loop spans 10 amino acids. The DNA of the CDR3 is TGTGCCAGCAGTCCTGGGAGGGGACACTTT. Protein sequence: CASSPGRGHF.

The chain carries TRBV6-6 and TRBJ1-1; D uncertain. V was trimmed by 0 bases and J by 6 bases, leaving 5 bases between them. CDR1 and CDR2 (germline): MNHNY, SVGAGI (reference sequence). CDR3 length equals 12 residues. CDR3 in DNA: TGTGCCAGCAGTTACTCCGGGGCTGAAGCTTTCTTT. This gives the protein CASSYSGAEAFF.

The V gene is TRBV2, the J gene TRBJ2-7; possibly TRBD1 for D (7 bases). Trimming shortened V by 4 bases and J by 2 bases, and 12 bases separated the two germline ends. The CDR3 is made up of 14 amino acids. Germline-derived CDR1 and CDR2 are SNHLY and FYNNEI. The CDR3 loop reads CASSVQGGAYEQYF. In DNA, the CDR3 is TGTGCCAGCAGTGTCCAGGGGGGCGCCTACGAGCAGTACTTC.

The chain has TRBV29-1 and TRBJ1-2, with 8 bases that match TRBD1. Germline V gene data show CDR1 as SQVTM and CDR2 as ANQGSEA. V shed 5 bases and J 4 bases; nucleotides not matched to a gene: 9. The CDR3 runs to 14 residues. The CDR3 sequence: CSVTTGGSPYGYTF. As DNA, the CDR3 is TGCAGCGTTACTACAGGGGGGAGTCCCTATGGCTACACCTTC. The variable domain in full, completed from reference TRBV29-1 and TRBJ1-2, reads SAVISQKPSRDICQRGTSLTIQCQVDSQVTMMFWYRQQPGQSLTLIATANQGSEATYESGFVIDKFPISRPNLTFSTLTVSNMSPEDSSIYLCSVTTGGSPYGYTFGSGTRLTVV.

The chain's CDR3 is CASSLVAGAADTQYF. As DNA, the CDR3 is TGTGCCAGCAGCTTGGTCGCGGGAGCGGCGGATACGCAGTATTTT. This chain links TRBV5-4 with TRBJ2-3; 7 bases align to TRBD2. CDR1 is SGHNT, CDR2 YYREEE, per germline (reference sequence). The CDR3 sequence is 15 residues long. J was trimmed by 6 bases and V by 0 bases; bases with no gene match: 7.

In its sample, this clone was seen once. V is TRBV10-3 and J is TRBJ2-1; 8 bases line up with TRBD2. Trimming at V came to 3 bases and at J to 8 bases, leaving 12 bases not matched to a gene. The V gene's germline CDR1 is ENHRY and CDR2 SYGVKD. This CDR3 region has 16 residues. The CDR3 sequence: CAISDRGTRGGDEQFF. The DNA for the CDR3 is TGTGCCATCAGTGATAGGGGGACTAGGGGGGGAGATGAGCAGTTCTTC.

This clone was counted a single time. V and J are TRBV5-1 and TRBJ2-3; D perhaps matches TRBD2 (6 bases). Per germline, CDR1 SGHRS and CDR2 YFSETQ. The V and J ends lost 7 bases and 1 base respectively, with 13 bases between them. The CDR3 sequence is 14 residues long. As DNA, the CDR3 is TGCGCCAGCGCACGGGACTCCGGCACAGATACGCAGTATTTT. This encodes CASARDSGTDTQYF.

The chain links TRBV2 to TRBJ1-2, with 9 bases matching TRBD1. With 1 base clipped from V and 4 bases from J, the junction kept 1 base outside the gene matches. Germline values: CDR1 SNHLY, CDR2 FYNNEI. CDR3 size: 14 residues. The CDR3 DNA is TGTGCCAGCAGTGAAGAGGACAGGGGCTATGGCTACACCTTC. The encoded protein is CASSEEDRGYGYTF.

The chain recombines TRBV5-1 with TRBJ1-2, with D possibly matching TRBD1 (6 bases). The germline CDR1 and CDR2 sequences are SGHRS and YFSETQ. Trimming pared 5 bases from V and 8 bases from J, leaving 28 bases between. This CDR3 is 17 amino acids long. The CDR3 region is CASRTLLTPGDMGGYTF. The DNA for the CDR3 is TGCGCCAGCAGAACCTTGCTAACACCAGGGGACATGGGGGGCTACACCTTC.

This clone was observed a single time. The chain employs TRBV30 and TRBJ2-5; 7 nucleotides match TRBD1. The J call may be incorrect, as the DNA end agrees better with TRBJ2-7. Germline V gene sequence: CDR1 GTSNPN, CDR2 SVGIG (reference sequence). The CDR3 extends over 16 amino acids. The chain's CDR3 is CAWRPEGALSSYEQYF. In nucleotides, the CDR3 is TGTGCCTGGAGGCCTGAGGGGGCACTGAGCTCCTACGAGCAGTACTTC.

The CDR3 DNA reads TGTGCCAGCTCACCACAGGGGCCCTATAATGAAAAACTGTTTTTT. Residues: CASSPQGPYNEKLFF. The chain employs TRBV18 and TRBJ1-4; D possibly corresponds to TRBD1 (5 bases). The CDR3 runs to 15 residues. The V gene lost 1 base and the J gene lost 4 bases, with 10 bases spanning the gap. Germline V gene sequence: CDR1 KGHSH, CDR2 LQKENI.

This chain joins TRBV27 and TRBJ2-1; D perhaps matches TRBD2 (6 bases). The CDR3 has 13 amino acids. Trimming pared 3 bases from V and 7 bases from J, leaving 10 bases between. The germline V gene has CDR1 MNHEY and CDR2 SMNVEV (reference sequence). CDR3 protein: CASSFSGRNEQFF. The CDR3 DNA is TGTGCCAGCAGTTTTTCAGGGAGGAATGAGCAGTTCTTC.

J is TRBJ2-7 and V is TRBV27; tentative D call: TRBD1 (6 bases). Germline V gene lookup returns CDR1 MNHEY and CDR2 SMNVEV (reference sequence). The CDR3 loop spans 15 amino acids. Trimming stripped 5 bases from V and 0 bases from J, with 14 bases between. For the CDR3, the DNA is TGTGCCAGCAGTCAGAGGACAGTGCTCTCCTACGAGCAGTACTTC. This translates into CASSQRTVLSYEQYF.

This clone was seen only a few times. The chain employs TRBV5-4 and TRBJ2-7; maybe TRBD2 (5 bases). V dropped 4 bases and J dropped 2 bases, with 10 bases sitting between them. This CDR3 is 13 amino acids long. Germline-derived CDR1 and CDR2 are SGHNT and YYREEE (reference sequence). Written as DNA, the CDR3 is TGTGCCAGCAGCCCCGAGGGAACCTACGAGCAGTACTTC. Its translation is CASSPEGTYEQYF. The full variable domain, completed using reference TRBV5-4 and TRBJ2-7, is ETGVTQSPTHLIKTRGQQVTLRCSSQSGHNTVSWYQQALGQGPQFIFQYYREEENGRGNFPPRFSGLQFPNYSSELNVNALELDDSALYLCASSPEGTYEQYFGPGTRLTVT.

This clone was detected only a few times. The CDR3 coding sequence is TGTGCCAGCAGTTATTCCGGGACAGGGGTGGGCACTGAAGCTTTCTTT. As protein: CASSYSGTGVGTEAFF. The gene calls are TRBV6-5 and TRBJ1-1; TRBD1 agrees at 10 bases. The J segment lost 4 bases and the V segment lost 3 bases, leaving 8 bases of the junction unmatched. In germline, CDR1 is MNHEY, CDR2 SVGAGI. This CDR3 comprises 16 residues.

The J gene is TRBJ1-1, the V gene TRBV6-5; D gene ambiguous. Germline CDR1 and CDR2: MNHEY and SVGAGI. Trimming took off 2 bases at V and 1 base at J, with 8 bases between the two ends. The length of the CDR3 is 14 residues. CDR3 region: CASSYSLQNTEAFF. DNA of the CDR3: TGTGCCAGCAGTTACAGCTTGCAGAACACTGAAGCTTTCTTT.

This chain connects TRBV7-7 to TRBJ2-7; tentative D call: TRBD1 (5 bases). Germline lookup yields CDR1 SSHAT and CDR2 FNYEAQ (reference sequence). Trimming stripped 3 bases from V and 5 bases from J, with 14 bases between. The CDR3 spans 14 residues. The CDR3 nucleotides read TGTGCCAGCAGCTTCAAGGGGATTCCCCACGAGCAGTACTTC. It codes for CASSFKGIPHEQYF.

The J gene is TRBJ2-2, the V gene TRBV6-6, with TRBD1 matching over 9 bases. Germline V lookup: CDR1 MNHNY, CDR2 SVGAGI (reference sequence). This CDR3 region has 15 residues. The V segment lost 7 bases and the J segment 3 bases; nucleotides outside the gene matches: 6. The CDR3 DNA reads as TGTGCCAGCAAGCCTTGGACAGGGGACACCGGGGAGCTGTTTTTT. It translates to CASKPWTGDTGELFF.

This sequence joins TRBV5-1 and TRBJ1-1; TRBD1 matches 7 bases. Germline V gene sequence: CDR1 SGHRS, CDR2 YFSETQ. The CDR3 length is 15 residues. V shed 0 bases, J shed 0 bases, and the junction held 2 bases outside the gene matches. The CDR3 reads CASSLEGALNTEAFF. The CDR3 DNA follows: TGCGCCAGCAGCTTGGAGGGGGCTTTGAACACTGAAGCTTTCTTT.

This clone was seen just once. CDR3 nucleotides: TGTGCCAGCAGGGACTTTACTAGCGGGAGCGCGGATACGCAGTATTTT. This gives the protein CASRDFTSGSADTQYF. This rearrangement joins TRBV2 to TRBJ2-3, with 11 bases identical to TRBD2. CDR1 SNHLY and CDR2 FYNNEI come from the germline V gene. Trimming at V came to 6 bases and at J to 6 bases, leaving 11 bases not matched to a gene. This CDR3 spans 16 amino acids.

The chain employs TRBV25-1 and TRBJ2-1, with D tentatively TRBD1 (5 bases). CDR3 length equals 13 residues. Germline CDR1 reads MGHDK; CDR2 reads SYGVNS. Trimming took off 0 bases at V and 10 bases at J, with 10 bases between the two ends. CDR3 region: CASSEYTAGEQFF. CDR3 nucleotides: TGTGCCAGCAGTGAATATACGGCAGGGGAGCAGTTCTTC.

The count of this clone is one. This chain uses TRBV5-6 with TRBJ1-2; the match to TRBD1 covers 8 bases. CDR3 length: 13 amino acids. CDR1 is SGHDT and CDR2 is YYEEEE in the germline V gene. V lost 3 bases and J lost 6; bases outside the gene matches: 4. Here the CDR3 reads CASSSTGADGYTF. The CDR3 nucleotides read TGTGCCAGCAGCTCGACAGGGGCGGATGGCTACACCTTC.